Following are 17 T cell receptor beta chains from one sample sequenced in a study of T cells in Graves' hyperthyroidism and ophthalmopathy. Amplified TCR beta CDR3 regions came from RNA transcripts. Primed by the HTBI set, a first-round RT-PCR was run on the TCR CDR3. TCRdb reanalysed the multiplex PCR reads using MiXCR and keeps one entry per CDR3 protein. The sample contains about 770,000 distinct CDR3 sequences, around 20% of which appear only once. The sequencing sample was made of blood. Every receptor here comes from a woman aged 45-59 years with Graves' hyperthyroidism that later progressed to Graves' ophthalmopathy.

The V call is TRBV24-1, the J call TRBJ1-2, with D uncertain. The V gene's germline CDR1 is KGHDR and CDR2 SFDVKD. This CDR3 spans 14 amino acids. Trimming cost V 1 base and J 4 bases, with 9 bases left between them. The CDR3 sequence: CATSDLEDGYGYTF. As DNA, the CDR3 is TGTGCCACCAGTGATTTAGAGGACGGCTATGGCTACACCTTC.

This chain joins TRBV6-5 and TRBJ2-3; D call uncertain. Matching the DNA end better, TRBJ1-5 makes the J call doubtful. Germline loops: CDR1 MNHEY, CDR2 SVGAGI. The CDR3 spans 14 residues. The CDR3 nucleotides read TGTGCCAGCAGTTATTCCCGGAACACAGATACGCAGCATTTT. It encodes CASSYSRNTDTQHF.

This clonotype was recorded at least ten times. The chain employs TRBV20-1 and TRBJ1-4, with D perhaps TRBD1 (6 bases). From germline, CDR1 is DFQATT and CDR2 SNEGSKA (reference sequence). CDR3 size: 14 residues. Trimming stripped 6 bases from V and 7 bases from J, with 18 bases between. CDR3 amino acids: CSALETGRSEKLFF. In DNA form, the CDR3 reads TGCAGTGCCCTAGAAACAGGGCGAAGTGAAAAACTGTTTTTT.

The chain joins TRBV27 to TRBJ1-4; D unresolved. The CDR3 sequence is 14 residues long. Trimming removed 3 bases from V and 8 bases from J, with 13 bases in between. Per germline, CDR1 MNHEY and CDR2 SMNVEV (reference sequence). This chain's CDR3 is CASSFSVKGEKLFF. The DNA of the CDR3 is TGTGCCAGCAGTTTCAGCGTAAAAGGGGAAAAACTGTTTTTT.

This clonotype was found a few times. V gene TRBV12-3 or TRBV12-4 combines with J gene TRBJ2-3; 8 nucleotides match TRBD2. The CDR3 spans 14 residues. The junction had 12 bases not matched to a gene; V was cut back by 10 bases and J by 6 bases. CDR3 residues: CATSGGGGPDTQYF. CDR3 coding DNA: TGTGCCACCTCGGGGGGGGGGGGGCCGGATACGCAGTATTTT.

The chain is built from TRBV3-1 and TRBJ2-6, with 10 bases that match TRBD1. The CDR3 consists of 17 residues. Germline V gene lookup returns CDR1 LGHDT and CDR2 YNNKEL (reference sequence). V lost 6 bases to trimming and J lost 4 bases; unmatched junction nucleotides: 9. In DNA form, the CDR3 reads TGTGCCAGCAGATTAACGGGACAGGGGACCGGGGCCAACGTCCTGACTTTC. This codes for CASRLTGQGTGANVLTF.

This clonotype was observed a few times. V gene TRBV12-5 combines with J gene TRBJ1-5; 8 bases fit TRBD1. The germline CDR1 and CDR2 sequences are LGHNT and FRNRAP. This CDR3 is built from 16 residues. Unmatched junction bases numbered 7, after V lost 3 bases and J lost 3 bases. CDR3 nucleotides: TGTGCTAGTGGTTTAGGACAGGGAGTCTCCAATCAGCCCCAGCATTTT. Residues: CASGLGQGVSNQPQHF.

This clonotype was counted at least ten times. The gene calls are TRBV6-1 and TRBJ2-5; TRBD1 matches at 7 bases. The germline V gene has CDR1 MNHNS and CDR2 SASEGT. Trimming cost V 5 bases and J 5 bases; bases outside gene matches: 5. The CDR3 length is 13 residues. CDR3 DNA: TGTGCCAGCAGTACAGGGGATAAGGAGACCCAGTACTTC. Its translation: CASSTGDKETQYF.

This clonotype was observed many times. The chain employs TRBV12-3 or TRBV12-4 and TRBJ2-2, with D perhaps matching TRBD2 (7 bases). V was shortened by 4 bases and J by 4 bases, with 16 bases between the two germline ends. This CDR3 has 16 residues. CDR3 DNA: TGTGCCAGCAGTTCGCAGTCCGGGGGGCTCACCGGGGAGCTGTTTTTT. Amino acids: CASSSQSGGLTGELFF.

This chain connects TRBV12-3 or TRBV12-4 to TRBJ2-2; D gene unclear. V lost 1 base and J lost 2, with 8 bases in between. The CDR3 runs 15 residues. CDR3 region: CASSLGSLNTGELFF. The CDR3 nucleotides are TGTGCCAGCAGTTTAGGGAGCCTAAACACCGGGGAGCTGTTTTTT.

The DNA for the CDR3 is TGTGCCAGCAGCTTAGGGTCGTCAGGGAACACTGAAGCTTTCTTT. It specifies CASSLGSSGNTEAFF. The rearrangement uses TRBV7-9 and TRBJ1-1; D is unclear. This CDR3 comprises 15 residues. Germline CDR1 reads SEHNR; CDR2 reads FQNEAQ (reference sequence). The V and J ends lost 1 base and 1 base respectively, with 10 bases between them.

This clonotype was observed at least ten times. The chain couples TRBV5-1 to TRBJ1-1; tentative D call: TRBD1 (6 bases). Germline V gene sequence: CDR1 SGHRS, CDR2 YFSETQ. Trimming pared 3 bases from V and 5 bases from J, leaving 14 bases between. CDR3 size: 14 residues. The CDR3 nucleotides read TGCGCCAGCAGCTACGTGGGGGGCTTGACTGAAGCTTTCTTT. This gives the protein CASSYVGGLTEAFF.

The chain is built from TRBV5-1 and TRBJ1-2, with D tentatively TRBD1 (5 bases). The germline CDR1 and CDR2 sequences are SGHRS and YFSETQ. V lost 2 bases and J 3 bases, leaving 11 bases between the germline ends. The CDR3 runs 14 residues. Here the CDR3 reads CASSFSGTHYGYTF. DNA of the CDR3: TGCGCCAGCAGCTTCTCCGGGACTCACTATGGCTACACCTTC.

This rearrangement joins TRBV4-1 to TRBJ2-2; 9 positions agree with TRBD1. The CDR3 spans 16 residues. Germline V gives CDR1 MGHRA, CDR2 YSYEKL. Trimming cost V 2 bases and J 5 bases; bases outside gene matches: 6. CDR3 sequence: CASSQRTGDRTGELFF. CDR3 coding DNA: TGCGCCAGCAGCCAAAGGACAGGGGACCGAACCGGGGAGCTGTTTTTT.

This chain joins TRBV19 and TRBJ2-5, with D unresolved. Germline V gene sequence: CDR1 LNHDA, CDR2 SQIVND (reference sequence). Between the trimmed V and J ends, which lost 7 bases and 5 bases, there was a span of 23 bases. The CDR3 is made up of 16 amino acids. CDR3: CASTPTRLLARETQYF. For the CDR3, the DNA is TGTGCCAGTACCCCAACGCGGCTGCTCGCGCGGGAGACCCAGTACTTC.

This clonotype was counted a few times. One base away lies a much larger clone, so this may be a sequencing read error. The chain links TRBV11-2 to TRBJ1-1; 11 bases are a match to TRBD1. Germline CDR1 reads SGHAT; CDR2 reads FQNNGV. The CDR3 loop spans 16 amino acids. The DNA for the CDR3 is TGTGCCGGCAGCACCGGGACAGGGGGGTGGGACACTGAAGCTTTCTTT. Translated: CAGSTGTGGWDTEAFF.

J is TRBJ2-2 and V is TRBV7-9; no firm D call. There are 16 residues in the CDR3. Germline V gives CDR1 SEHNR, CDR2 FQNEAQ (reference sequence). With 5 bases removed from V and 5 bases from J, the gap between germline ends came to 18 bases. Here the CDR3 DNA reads TGTGCCAGCAGCCCCCGTGATGGACCTGAGACCGGGGAGCTGTTTTTT. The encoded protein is CASSPRDGPETGELFF.